The 2 T cell receptor beta chains below all came from one sample that was sequenced in a study of blood T cell repertoires in COVID-19. Some clones are missing from TCRdb's copy, which holds only in-frame ones; the method was immunoSEQ multiplex PCR. Of fewer than 40,000 clones listed, around 90% were seen once; the top ten hold under 2%. Sequencing was performed on peripheral blood. The receptors stem from a man between 60 and 70 years old with active COVID-19.

V is TRBV2 and J is TRBJ2-7, with 8 bases that match TRBD2. The CDR3 consists of 13 residues. Germline CDR1 SNHLY, CDR2 FYNNEI. Trimming at V came to 8 bases and at J to 1 base, leaving 4 bases not matched to a gene. As DNA, the CDR3 is TGTGCCAGCCAACGGGGGGGTTCCTACGAGCAGTACTTC. Its translation: CASQRGGSYEQYF.

The V and J genes are TRBV28 and TRBJ2-6; 10 bases line up with TRBD1. The CDR3 consists of 18 residues. After removal of 6 bases from V and 0 bases from J, the junction contained 8 bases not matched to a gene. CDR1 is MDHEN and CDR2 is SYDVKM in the germline V gene. The DNA for the CDR3 is TGTGCCAGCAGCAGTGAGGGACAGGGGCACTCTGGGGCCAACGTCCTGACTTTC. Amino acid sequence: CASSSEGQGHSGANVLTF.